This T cell receptor (beta chain) was profiled in a study of beta chain features in type 1 diabetes. Regarding the study as a whole: Sampled from patients, naive, central memory and Treg TCRB repertoires appeared more similar than those sampled from healthy donors. VDJ junctions sequenced from type 1 diabetes patients showed fewer insertions and more deletions.

A few counts support this clone. Its matching antigen is unknown. J lost 8 bases, V lost 1 base, and 7 bases had no gene match. The CDR3 runs to 15 residues. Germline lookup yields CDR1 SGHRS and CDR2 YFSETQ. Isolated RNA was reverse transcribed in full, so expressed TCRB transcripts were sequenced. Some clones are missing from TCRdb's copy, which holds only in-frame ones; the method was immunoSEQ multiplex PCR. The table shows about 240,000 clones, with 25% to 30% occurring only once. Per donor, one heparinised blood draw averaged roughly 110 mL. The authors obtained over 95% purity in all sorted populations.

The gene calls are TRBV5-1 and TRBJ2-1; TRBD2 matches 9 bases. The origin of this receptor is a man aged 30-40 years in good health. Material: central memory CD4+ T cells from blood. This CDR3 reads CASSLSAGGGDEQFF. CDR3 coding DNA: TGCGCCAGCAGCTTGTCGGCGGGAGGGGGCGATGAGCAGTTCTTC.